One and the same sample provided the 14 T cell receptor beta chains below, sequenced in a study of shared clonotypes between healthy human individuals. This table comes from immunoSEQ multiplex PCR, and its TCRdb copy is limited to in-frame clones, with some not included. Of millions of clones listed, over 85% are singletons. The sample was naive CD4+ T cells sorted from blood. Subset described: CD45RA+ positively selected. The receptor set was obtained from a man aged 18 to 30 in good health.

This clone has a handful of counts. The CDR3 nucleotides are TGTGCCAGCTCACCTGACAGCATTAATGAAAAACTGTTTTTT. It yields the protein CASSPDSINEKLFF. The chain is built from TRBV18 and TRBJ1-4, with a possible D match to TRBD1 (5 bases). This CDR3 spans 14 amino acids. V lost 3 bases and J 4 bases, leaving 9 bases between the germline ends. Germline-derived CDR1 and CDR2 are KGHSH and LQKENI.

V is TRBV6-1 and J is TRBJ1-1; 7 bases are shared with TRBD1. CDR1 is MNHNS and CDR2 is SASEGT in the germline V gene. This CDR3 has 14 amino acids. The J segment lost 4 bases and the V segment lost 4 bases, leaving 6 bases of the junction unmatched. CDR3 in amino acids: CASSAQGWSTEAFF. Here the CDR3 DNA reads TGTGCCAGCAGTGCACAGGGGTGGAGCACTGAAGCTTTCTTT.

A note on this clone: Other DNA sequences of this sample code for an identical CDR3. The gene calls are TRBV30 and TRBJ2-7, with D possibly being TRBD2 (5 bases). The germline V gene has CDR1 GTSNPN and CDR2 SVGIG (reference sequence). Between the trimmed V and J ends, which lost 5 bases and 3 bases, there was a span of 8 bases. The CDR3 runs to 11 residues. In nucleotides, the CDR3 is TGTGCCTGGGGGGAGAGCTACGAGCAGTACTTC. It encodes CAWGESYEQYF.

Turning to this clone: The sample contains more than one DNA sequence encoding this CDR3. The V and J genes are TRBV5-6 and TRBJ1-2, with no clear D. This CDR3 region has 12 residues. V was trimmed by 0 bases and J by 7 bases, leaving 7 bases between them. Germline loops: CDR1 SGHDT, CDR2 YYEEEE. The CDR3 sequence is CASSLGPGGYTF. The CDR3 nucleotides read TGTGCCAGCAGCTTGGGTCCGGGTGGCTACACCTTC.

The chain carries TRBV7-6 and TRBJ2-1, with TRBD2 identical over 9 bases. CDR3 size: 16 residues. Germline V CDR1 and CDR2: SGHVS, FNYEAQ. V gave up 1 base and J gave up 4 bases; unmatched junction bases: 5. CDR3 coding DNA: TGTGCCAGCAGCTTAGTAACTAGCGGGTCTTACAATGAGCAGTTCTTC. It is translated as CASSLVTSGSYNEQFF.

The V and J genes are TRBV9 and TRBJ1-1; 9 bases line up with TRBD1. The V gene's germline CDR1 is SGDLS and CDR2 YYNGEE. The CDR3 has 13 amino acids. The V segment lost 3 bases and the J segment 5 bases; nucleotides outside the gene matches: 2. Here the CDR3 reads CASSAQGATEAFF. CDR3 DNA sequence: TGTGCCAGCAGCGCACAGGGGGCAACTGAAGCTTTCTTT.

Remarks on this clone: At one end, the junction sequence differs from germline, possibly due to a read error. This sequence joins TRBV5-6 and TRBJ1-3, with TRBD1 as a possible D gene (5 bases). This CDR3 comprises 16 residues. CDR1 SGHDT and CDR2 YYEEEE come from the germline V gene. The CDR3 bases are TGTGCCAGCAGCCGCATTCCGGGACGGAGTGGAGACACCATATATTTT. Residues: CASSRIPGRSGDTIYF.

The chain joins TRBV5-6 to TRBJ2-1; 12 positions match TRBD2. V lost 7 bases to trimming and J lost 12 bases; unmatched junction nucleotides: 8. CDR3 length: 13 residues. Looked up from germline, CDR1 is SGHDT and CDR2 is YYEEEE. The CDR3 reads CASRTSGVLVQFF. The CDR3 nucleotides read TGTGCCAGCCGGACTAGCGGGGTTCTTGTGCAGTTCTTC.

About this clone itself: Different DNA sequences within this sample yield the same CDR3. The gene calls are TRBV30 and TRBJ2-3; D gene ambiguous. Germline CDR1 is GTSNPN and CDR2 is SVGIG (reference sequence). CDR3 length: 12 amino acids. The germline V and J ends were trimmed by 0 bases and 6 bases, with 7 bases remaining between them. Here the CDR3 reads CAWSVQSDTQYF. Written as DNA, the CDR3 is TGTGCCTGGAGTGTACAGTCGGATACGCAGTATTTT.

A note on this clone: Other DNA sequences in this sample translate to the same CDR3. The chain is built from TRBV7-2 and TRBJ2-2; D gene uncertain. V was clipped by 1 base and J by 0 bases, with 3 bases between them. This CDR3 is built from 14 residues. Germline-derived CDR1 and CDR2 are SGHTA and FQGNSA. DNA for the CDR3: TGTGCCAGCAGCTTAGTAGCGAACACCGGGGAGCTGTTTTTT. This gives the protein CASSLVANTGELFF.

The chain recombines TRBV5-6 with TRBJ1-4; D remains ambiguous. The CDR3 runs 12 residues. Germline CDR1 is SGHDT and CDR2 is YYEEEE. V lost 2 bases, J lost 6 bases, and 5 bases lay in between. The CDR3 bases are TGTGCCAGCAGCTTCGGTTATGAAAAACTGTTTTTT. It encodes CASSFGYEKLFF. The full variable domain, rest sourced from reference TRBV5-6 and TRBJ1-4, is DAGVTQSPTHLIKTRGQQVTLRCSPKSGHDTVSWYQQALGQGPQFIFQYYEEEERQRGNFPDRFSGHQFPNYSSELNVNALLLGDSALYLCASSFGYEKLFFGSGTQLSVL.

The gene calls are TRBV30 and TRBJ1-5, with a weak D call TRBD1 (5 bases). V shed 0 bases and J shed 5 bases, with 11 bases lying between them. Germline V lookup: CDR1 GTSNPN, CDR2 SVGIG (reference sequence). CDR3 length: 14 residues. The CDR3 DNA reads TGTGCCTGGAGTGTAGGGGCAGGGCATCAGCCCCAGCATTTT. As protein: CAWSVGAGHQPQHF. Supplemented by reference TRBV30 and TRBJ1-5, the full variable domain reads SQTIHQWPATLVQPVGSPLSLECTVEGTSNPNLYWYRQAAGRGLQLLFYSVGIGQISSEVPQNLSASRPQDRQFILSSKKLLLSDSGFYLCAWSVGAGHQPQHFGDGTRLSIL.

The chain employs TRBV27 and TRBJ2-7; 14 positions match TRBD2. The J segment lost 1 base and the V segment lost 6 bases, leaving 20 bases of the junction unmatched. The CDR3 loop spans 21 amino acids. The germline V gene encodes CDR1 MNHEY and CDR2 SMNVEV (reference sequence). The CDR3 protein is CASRTRTLSLGTSGSSYEQYF. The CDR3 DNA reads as TGTGCCAGCAGGACTAGAACCCTCTCTCTCGGGACTAGCGGGAGTTCCTACGAGCAGTACTTC.

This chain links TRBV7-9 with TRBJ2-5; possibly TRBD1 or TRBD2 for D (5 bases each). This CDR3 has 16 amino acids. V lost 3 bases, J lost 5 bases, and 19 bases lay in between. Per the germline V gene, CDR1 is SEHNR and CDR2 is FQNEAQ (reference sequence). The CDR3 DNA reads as TGTGCCAGCAGCTTCAGACGGCCTCGGGGCGAGGAGACCCAGTACTTC. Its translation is CASSFRRPRGEETQYF.